This TCR beta chain was identified during a study of liver allograft versus peripheral blood T cells (dated by TCRdb to 2020 to 2021). For the study in its entirety: The study compared T cell receptor repertoires found within transplanted livers against repertoires in the peripheral blood of liver transplant recipients.

The table lists this clonotype with a few counts. Its target antigen remains unknown. Per-base qualities were not stored, and no clone one base away is much larger. V was cut back by 5 bases and J by 4 bases, leaving a gap of 10 bases between them. CDR1 and CDR2, per the germline V gene (reference sequence), are SEHNR and FQNEAQ. CDR3 length: 13 amino acids, cysteine to phenylalanine. Kept here is only the CDR3 DNA, which spans 39 bases and is read in frame from base 1. Sequencing instrument: Illumina MiSeq. In TCRdb, the public reads were trimmed at Q25 with fastp and aligned with MiXCR, with productive beta chains retained. Rows are combined by CDR3 protein, so each entry shows the most common genes and DNA. Recorded for this sample are about 9,200 distinct CDR3 sequences; roughly 25% of them occurred a single time. The ten largest make up about 8% of the sample. Overall study results and their limits: The T cell receptor repertoires within liver allografts were reported to be different from the T cell receptor repertoires detected in peripheral blood.

The V gene is TRBV7-9 and the J gene is TRBJ2-3, with a weak D call of TRBD2 (7 bases match). The TCR sequence derives from a human patient who had a liver transplant. After a transplant, the donor of the graft may account for some T cells. The CDR3 loop reads CASSPRGPDTQYF. DNA sequence: TGTGCCAGCAGCCCGCGGGGGCCAGATACGCAGTATTTT.